Listed here are 16 T cell receptor beta chains from one sample, sequenced in a study of blood T cell repertoires in COVID-19. Clones were sequenced by immunoSEQ multiplex PCR, and TCRdb holds only the in-frame ones, with some missing. Of 400,000 or so clones in the sample, less than 95% were seen once. The sequenced material came from PBMCs or T cells enriched from blood (not recorded which). These receptors all come from a man between 18 and 29 years old who had recovered from COVID-19.

The J gene is TRBJ1-2, the V gene TRBV27; 9 bases map to TRBD1. Germline values: CDR1 MNHEY, CDR2 SMNVEV (reference sequence). This CDR3 spans 13 amino acids. With 5 bases clipped from V and 4 bases from J, the junction kept 2 bases outside the gene matches. The chain's CDR3 is CASSADRGYGYTF. The CDR3 nucleotides are TGTGCCAGCAGTGCGGACAGGGGCTATGGCTACACCTTC.

The V gene is TRBV6-2 or TRBV6-3, the J gene TRBJ2-6, with 8 bases lining up with TRBD1. The CDR3 length is 21 residues. Germline CDR1 is MNHEY and CDR2 is SVGEGT. V lost 1 base, J lost 2 bases, and 16 bases stayed unmatched. CDR3 region: CASSYLLDNQGASPGANVLTF. The CDR3 DNA sequence: TGTGCCAGCAGTTACTTGCTCGATAACCAGGGGGCTTCCCCTGGGGCCAACGTCCTGACTTTC.

The chain links TRBV5-1 to TRBJ2-6, with D maybe TRBD2 (7 bases). Germline CDR1 and CDR2: SGHRS and YFSETQ. This CDR3 comprises 18 residues. V lost 0 bases to trimming and J lost 4 bases, with 17 bases between them. The CDR3 DNA is TGCGCCAGCAGCTTGGATGATCGGGGGGCTGTCGGGGCCAACGTCCTGACTTTC. Protein sequence: CASSLDDRGAVGANVLTF.

J is TRBJ2-7 and V is TRBV30, with D maybe TRBD2 (5 bases). The length of the CDR3 is 13 residues. V was cut by 2 bases and J by 2 bases, with 10 bases left in between. Per the germline V gene, CDR1 is GTSNPN and CDR2 is SVGIG (reference sequence). The CDR3 DNA follows: TGTGCCTGGAGTCGGGCTAGCACCTACGAGCAGTACTTC. This translates into CAWSRASTYEQYF.

This clone appeared once. The V call is TRBV19, the J call TRBJ2-1; 14 nucleotides agree with TRBD2. CDR3 length: 15 amino acids. After removal of 5 bases from V and 6 bases from J, the junction contained 3 bases not matched to a gene. Germline CDR1 reads LNHDA; CDR2 reads SQIVND (reference sequence). The CDR3: CASSETSGGANEQFF. DNA for the CDR3: TGTGCCAGTAGTGAGACTAGCGGGGGGGCCAATGAGCAGTTCTTC.

The chain uses TRBV24-1 and TRBJ1-2; a possible D gene is TRBD1 (6 bases). CDR1 is KGHDR, CDR2 SFDVKD, per germline. Deletions cut 3 bases from V and 8 bases from J, with 12 bases between. There are 13 residues in the CDR3. This CDR3 is CATSDRQASGYTF. Here the CDR3 DNA reads TGTGCCACCAGTGATAGACAGGCGTCGGGCTACACCTTC.

The J gene is TRBJ2-2, the V gene TRBV6-5; weak D call: TRBD2 (6 bases). Germline-derived CDR1 and CDR2 are MNHEY and SVGAGI. This CDR3 is 14 amino acids long. Trimming stripped 2 bases from V and 5 bases from J, with 9 bases between. The CDR3 nucleotides read TGTGCCAGCAGTTACGGGGCGGGAACCGGGGAGCTGTTTTTT. It yields the protein CASSYGAGTGELFF.

V gene TRBV29-1 combines with J gene TRBJ2-1, with TRBD1 matching 10 bases. In germline, CDR1 is SQVTM, CDR2 ANQGSEA. The CDR3 has 11 amino acids. With V trimmed by 7 bases and J by 15 bases, 9 bases remained unmatched. The CDR3 is CSGTTGGIRFF. CDR3 nucleotide sequence: TGCAGCGGAACGACAGGGGGCATTCGGTTCTTC.

V and J are TRBV19 and TRBJ1-1; tentatively, D is TRBD1 (6 bases). The V gene lost 3 bases and the J gene lost 3 bases, with 17 bases spanning the gap. CDR1 and CDR2 (germline): LNHDA, SQIVND (reference sequence). The CDR3 consists of 16 residues. The CDR3 DNA reads TGTGCCAGTAGTATCAAACACAGGGAAGCGGACACTGAAGCTTTCTTT. Translation gives CASSIKHREADTEAFF.

The chain employs TRBV28 and TRBJ2-7; TRBD1 agrees at 9 bases. Per germline, CDR1 MDHEN and CDR2 SYDVKM. There are 13 residues in the CDR3. Unmatched junction bases numbered 4, after V lost 4 bases and J lost 6 bases. The CDR3 sequence: CASSSPDRGEQYF. The DNA for the CDR3 is TGTGCCAGCAGTTCCCCGGACAGGGGCGAGCAGTACTTC.

The J gene is TRBJ2-7, the V gene TRBV27; 8 bases align to TRBD1. J gave up 5 bases and V 5 bases, and 5 bases lay outside the gene matches. The CDR3 loop spans 13 amino acids. The V gene's germline CDR1 is MNHEY and CDR2 SMNVEV (reference sequence). CDR3 region: CASSQGAPDEQYF. In DNA form, the CDR3 reads TGTGCCAGCAGTCAGGGGGCCCCGGACGAGCAGTACTTC.

This clone was seen a handful of times. The chain joins TRBV7-8 to TRBJ2-2; tentative D call: TRBD2 (6 bases). Trimming cost V 1 base and J 3 bases, with 9 bases left between them. The germline V gene has CDR1 SGHVS and CDR2 FQNEAQ. The CDR3 loop spans 15 amino acids. The CDR3 loop reads CASSLVGLYTGELFF. The CDR3 DNA sequence: TGTGCCAGCAGCTTAGTGGGACTTTACACCGGGGAGCTGTTTTTT.

This clone was counted only a few times. The chain links TRBV19 to TRBJ1-5; weak D call: TRBD1 (5 bases). V lost 5 bases and J 5 bases, leaving 13 bases between the germline ends. There are 14 residues in the CDR3. Germline CDR1 reads LNHDA; CDR2 reads SQIVND (reference sequence). This CDR3 is CASSAKGAYQPQHF. The CDR3 DNA reads TGTGCCAGTAGTGCCAAAGGGGCCTATCAGCCCCAGCATTTT.

The chain carries TRBV2 and TRBJ1-2, with 8 bases that match TRBD1. Looked up from germline, CDR1 is SNHLY and CDR2 is FYNNEI. With V trimmed by 2 bases and J by 4 bases, 6 bases remained unmatched. CDR3 size: 15 residues. The CDR3 reads CASSEIQGAPYGYTF. In DNA form, the CDR3 reads TGTGCCAGCAGTGAAATCCAGGGGGCCCCCTATGGCTACACCTTC.

This chain links TRBV10-2 with TRBJ1-1; 9 nucleotides align to TRBD1. Germline CDR1 WSHSY, CDR2 SAAADI. Losses at the gene ends were 7 bases for V and 0 bases for J; bases not matched to a gene: 9. CDR3 length: 16 amino acids. The CDR3 spells CASTGTGIRMNTEAFF. Here the CDR3 DNA reads TGCGCCAGCACCGGGACAGGGATCAGAATGAACACTGAAGCTTTCTTT.

Turning to this clone: At one end the junction does not follow the germline gene, possibly because of a read error. This chain uses TRBV28 with TRBJ1-2; 10 bases line up with TRBD1. From germline, CDR1 is MDHEN and CDR2 SYDVKM. There are 14 residues in the CDR3. CDR3 sequence (DNA): TGTGCCAGCAGTGGGACCGGGACAGGGGATTTGTTCTTCTTC. Protein product: CASSGTGTGDLFFF.